This TCR beta chain emerged from a study of cytomegalovirus exposure and HLA in healthy donors. Study-level points and caveats: What a later analysis reportedly showed was that an Asian-associated ancestry cluster had fewer N-insertions than the approximately 700-donor mean. Some V segments, including TRBV6-2 and TRBV6-3, were excluded as indistinguishable. Reports showed the classifier diagnosing cytomegalovirus status with high specificity and sensitivity. Analysis was carried out at a later point, and it linked a missense DCLRE1C variant to TCR beta V- and J-gene trimming.

Both 60 Vbeta primers and 13 Jbeta primers went into the PCR. The method was immunoSEQ multiplex PCR; TCRdb's version includes in-frame clones alone and lacks a portion of them. The sample has roughly 110,000 clones; 65% to 85% are singletons. This CDR3 is 14 amino acids long. The germline V and J ends were trimmed by 5 bases and 5 bases, with 15 bases remaining between them. Germline CDR1 and CDR2: SNHLY and FYNNEI. Note on this clone: Its specificity is not known.

The chain combines TRBV2 with TRBJ1-1; a weak D match, TRBD1 (6 bases). The sample taken for sequencing was PBMCs. This sequence was found in a woman in her late teens or twenties in good health and CMV-seronegative. The CDR3, as DNA: TGTGCCAGCAGTCTACAGGGAGTAGGGACTGAAGCTTTCTTT. Translated: CASSLQGVGTEAFF.